The 9 T cell receptor beta chains below come from one sample, sequenced in a study of OX40 agonist ivuxolimab in advanced cancers. Assay: immunoSEQ multiplex PCR; the TCRdb copy retains only in-frame clones and omits some. There are 30,000 to 35,000 clones in the sample; more than 70% occur only once, and about 35% lies in the top ten. The specimen was CD4+ or CD8+ T cells sorted from blood, collected in a trial of the OX40 agonist ivuxolimab. The origin of the receptors is an adult with an advanced solid tumor such as melanoma, head and neck, liver or kidney cancer.

The rearrangement links TRBV28 to TRBJ2-1, with D possibly being TRBD2 (5 bases). The CDR3 has 14 residues. Germline-derived CDR1 and CDR2 are MDHEN and SYDVKM. Trimming removed 8 bases from V and 1 base from J, with 12 bases in between. The CDR3 here is CASRSGSSYNEQFF. CDR3 coding DNA: TGTGCCAGCCGTTCTGGGAGTTCCTACAATGAGCAGTTCTTC.

The rearrangement joins TRBV27 to TRBJ2-7; D might be TRBD2 (5 bases). Germline loops: CDR1 MNHEY, CDR2 SMNVEV (reference sequence). CDR3 length: 14 residues. The germline V and J ends were trimmed by 4 bases and 2 bases, with 12 bases remaining between them. CDR3 sequence (DNA): TGTGCCAGCAGTTCCGGACTGGTAACCTACGAGCAGTACTTC. Translated, it gives CASSSGLVTYEQYF.

This rearrangement joins TRBV10-3 to TRBJ2-5, with D uncertain. This CDR3 is 14 amino acids long. Deletions cut 0 bases from V and 4 bases from J, with 9 bases between. CDR1 is ENHRY and CDR2 is SYGVKD in the germline V gene. The CDR3 DNA is TGTGCCATCAGTGAGTCCGGACGTGGAGAGACCCAGTACTTC. Its protein is CAISESGRGETQYF.

The V gene is TRBV7-2, the J gene TRBJ2-7; D is unclear. The CDR3 length is 14 residues. The germline V gene has CDR1 SGHTA and CDR2 FQGNSA. V lost 1 base and J lost 5, with 12 bases in between. The CDR3: CASSLEGPWDEQYF. The CDR3 bases are TGTGCCAGCAGCTTAGAAGGCCCTTGGGACGAGCAGTACTTC.

The V call is TRBV30, the J call TRBJ2-3; 10 bases align to TRBD2. The CDR3 is 15 amino acids. V lost 5 bases, J lost 0 bases, and 5 bases stayed unmatched. Germline V CDR1 and CDR2: GTSNPN, SVGIG (reference sequence). The DNA of the CDR3 is TGTGCCTGGTCTAGCGGGAGCTCTAGCACAGATACGCAGTATTTT. It encodes CAWSSGSSSTDTQYF.

This clone has a handful of counts. The J gene is TRBJ2-7, the V gene TRBV19; TRBD1 agrees at 8 bases. The CDR3 length is 16 residues. Per germline, CDR1 LNHDA and CDR2 SQIVND (reference sequence). Trimming took 1 base from V and 0 from J; bases not matched to a gene: 5. CDR3 sequence: CASSIGTGSISYEQYF. The CDR3 coding sequence is TGTGCCAGTAGTATAGGGACAGGGTCGATCTCCTACGAGCAGTACTTC.

Only a few counts were recorded for this clone. The genes are TRBV4-1 and TRBJ2-1, with 8 bases aligning to TRBD2. The CDR3 sequence is 17 residues long. J gave up 4 bases and V 4 bases, and 12 bases lay outside the gene matches. Germline-derived CDR1 and CDR2 are MGHRA and YSYEKL. CDR3 in DNA: TGCGCCAGCAGCCGATCCTACGGGGGGGGAGATTACAATGAGCAGTTCTTC. Protein: CASSRSYGGGDYNEQFF.

The rearrangement uses TRBV7-9 and TRBJ2-3; a possible D gene is TRBD1 (6 bases). The CDR3 runs 15 residues. V lost 4 bases, J lost 3 bases, and 14 bases lay in between. The V gene's germline CDR1 is SEHNR and CDR2 FQNEAQ (reference sequence). The CDR3 loop is CASSWGQGETDTQYF. The DNA for the CDR3 is TGTGCCAGCAGCTGGGGGCAGGGTGAGACAGATACGCAGTATTTT. The full variable domain, its missing parts supplied by reference TRBV7-9 and TRBJ2-3, is DTGVSQNPRHKITKRGQNVTFRCDPISEHNRLYWYRQTLGQGPEFLTYFQNEAQLEKSRLLSDRFSAERPKGSFSTLEIQRTEQGDSAMYLCASSWGQGETDTQYFGPGTRLTVL.

The CDR3 DNA reads TGTGCCAGTAGTATAGATTCAGGTACCTCACCCCTCCACTTT. Residues: CASSIDSGTSPLHF. J is TRBJ1-6 and V is TRBV19; no clear D. Per germline, CDR1 LNHDA and CDR2 SQIVND (reference sequence). The CDR3 totals 14 residues. The V gene lost 0 bases and the J gene lost 10 bases, with 10 bases spanning the gap.